This TCR beta chain is from a study of T cell responses to AZD1222 COVID-19 vaccine. The table came from immunoSEQ multiplex PCR; TCRdb's copy has only in-frame clones and leaves some out. Of over 150,000 clones in the sample, roughly 90% are singletons; the top ten hold about 19%. This CDR3 spans 13 amino acids. Trimming shortened V by 6 bases and J by 10 bases, and 13 bases separated the two germline ends. In germline, CDR1 is MDHEN, CDR2 SYDVKM. The material was peripheral blood, obtained on day 0 of AZD1222 vaccination. The receptor was isolated from an adult in good health. The V call is TRBV28, the J call TRBJ1-6; TRBD1 is a possible D gene (5 bases). CDR3 protein: CASRSPGGSPLHF. In DNA form, the CDR3 reads TGTGCCAGCAGAAGTCCTGGGGGGTCACCCCTCCACTTT. The whole variable domain, remainder taken from reference TRBV28 and TRBJ1-6, is DVKVTQSSRYLVKRTGEKVFLECVQDMDHENMFWYRQDPGLGLRLIYFSYDVKMKEKGDIPEGYSVSREKKERFSLILESASTNQTSMYLCASRSPGGSPLHFGNGTRLTVT.